A single sample is the source of the 16 T cell receptor beta chains below, sequenced in a study of T cell repertoires in cytomegalovirus infection. TCRdb re-derived calls from the reads in MiXCR, one entry per CDR3 protein. The top ten hold around 8.2% of the sample, which has around 94,000 distinct CDR3 sequences, more than 15% seen once. Sequenced material: PBMCs. All receptors derive from a human donor in good health (CMV status not recorded). Some clones in this sample may be carry-over from other donors' samples.

This clonotype was recorded many times. The rearrangement uses TRBV7-2 and TRBJ2-3; D is uncertain. Trimming took 10 bases from V and 1 from J, leaving 15 bases between them. This CDR3 is built from 14 residues. Germline CDR1 reads SGHTA; CDR2 reads FQGNSA. CDR3 loop: CATGAGEGTDTQYF. Here the CDR3 DNA reads TGTGCCACCGGAGCAGGTGAGGGCACAGATACGCAGTATTTT.

The gene calls are TRBV20-1 and TRBJ2-3, with 7 nucleotides matching TRBD1. Germline CDR1 is DFQATT and CDR2 is SNEGSKA (reference sequence). This CDR3 is built from 14 residues. J was trimmed by 3 bases and V by 3 bases; bases with no gene match: 6. Here the CDR3 reads CSASKGASTDTQYF. The CDR3 DNA reads as TGCAGTGCTAGTAAGGGGGCCAGTACAGATACGCAGTATTTT.

The chain links TRBV5-1 to TRBJ1-4; D uncertain. The germline gives CDR1 SGHRS, CDR2 YFSETQ. V lost 5 bases, J lost 0 bases, and 8 bases lay in between. The CDR3 spans 14 residues. In DNA, the CDR3 is TGCGCCAGCAGGGCCGCGACAACTAATGAAAAACTGTTTTTT. Its protein product is CASRAATTNEKLFF.

By share of the sample, this clonotype is medium-sized (0.01 to 0.1%). This chain joins TRBV7-9 and TRBJ2-3; no clear D gene. The germline V gene has CDR1 SEHNR and CDR2 FQNEAQ (reference sequence). Trimming shortened V by 7 bases and J by 6 bases, and 8 bases separated the two germline ends. The CDR3 has 11 amino acids. The CDR3 bases are TGTGCCAGCACCCGTCGTGATACGCAGTATTTT. As protein: CASTRRDTQYF.

This clonotype was counted between two and nine times. V is TRBV20-1 and J is TRBJ2-7; possible D gene TRBD1, 6 bases. The V end lost 4 bases, the J end lost 4 bases, and 20 bases lay between the germline ends. The length of the CDR3 is 15 residues. Germline V gives CDR1 DFQATT, CDR2 SNEGSKA (reference sequence). CDR3 nucleotides: TGCAGTGCTACCCCCGGGACATCGATGAGATACGAGCAGTACTTC. Protein: CSATPGTSMRYEQYF.

The J gene is TRBJ2-5, the V gene TRBV24-1; unclear D gene. The CDR3 covers 15 residues. Germline CDR1 KGHDR, CDR2 SFDVKD. Trimming removed 0 bases at V and 2 bases at J, with 9 bases between. CDR3 residues: CATSDLIRFQETQYF. The CDR3 nucleotides are TGTGCCACCAGTGATTTGATTCGTTTTCAAGAGACCCAGTACTTC.

Only a few counts were recorded for this clonotype. J is TRBJ1-6 and V is TRBV6-2 or TRBV6-3; 7 positions agree with TRBD1. This CDR3 spans 14 amino acids. Germline V CDR1 and CDR2: MNHEY, SVGEGT. Unmatched junction bases numbered 5, after V lost 5 bases and J lost 7 bases. CDR3 coding DNA: TGTGCCAGCAGTCCCCAGGGGGAAAATTCACCCCTCCACTTT. Translated, it gives CASSPQGENSPLHF.

The rearrangement uses TRBV2 and TRBJ2-3, with TRBD2 matching 12 bases. The CDR3 is 16 residues long. V shed 3 bases, J shed 9 bases, and the junction held 10 bases outside the gene matches. The V gene's germline CDR1 is SNHLY and CDR2 FYNNEI. CDR3 DNA: TGTGCCAGCAGTGAGACTAGCGGGGGTGCTCGGGACACGCAGTATTTT. This codes for CASSETSGGARDTQYF.

In this sample, this clonotype turned up many times. The J gene is TRBJ2-1, the V gene TRBV6-1; TRBD1 matches 7 bases. V was clipped by 6 bases and J by 6 bases; unmatched bases: 5. The CDR3 is 13 residues long. Germline CDR1 and CDR2: MNHNS and SASEGT. DNA of the CDR3: TGTGCCAGCAGCGGGGACAGCTTCAATGAGCAGTTCTTC. Its translation: CASSGDSFNEQFF.

The rearrangement joins TRBV27 to TRBJ1-5, with D perhaps TRBD1 (5 bases). The germline V gene encodes CDR1 MNHEY and CDR2 SMNVEV (reference sequence). Deletions cut 8 bases from V and 3 bases from J, with 26 bases between. CDR3 length equals 18 residues. The CDR3 reads CASPLVRTGPGSNQPQHF. The CDR3 DNA reads as TGTGCCAGCCCGCTCGTTCGAACGGGGCCAGGGTCCAATCAGCCCCAGCATTTT.

The chain links TRBV12-3 or TRBV12-4 to TRBJ1-1; D possibly corresponds to TRBD1 (6 bases). The ends were cut back, 0 bases at V and 0 bases at J, with 14 bases in the middle. The CDR3 contains 17 residues. CDR3 coding DNA: TGTGCCAGCAGTTTAGCGCTCGATTACAGGGTGAACACTGAAGCTTTCTTT. It specifies CASSLALDYRVNTEAFF.

There are a few counts of this clonotype. The chain recombines TRBV10-3 with TRBJ1-5; 7 bases are shared with TRBD1. This CDR3 contains 13 residues. The V gene end was trimmed by 10 bases and the J gene end by 6 bases; junction bases not matched to a gene: 9. Looked up from germline, CDR1 is ENHRY and CDR2 is SYGVKD. The DNA for the CDR3 is TGTGCCACTACAGGGGAGTTGGGTCAGCCCCAGCATTTT. Its protein product is CATTGELGQPQHF.

This clonotype was detected ten times or more. The rearrangement links TRBV12-3 or TRBV12-4 to TRBJ1-2; 8 bases line up with TRBD1. The CDR3 consists of 15 residues. Germline trimming cut 6 bases from V and 3 bases from J; bases unmatched to any gene: 9. The CDR3: CASRAGTGHYYGYTF. The CDR3 bases are TGTGCCAGCAGGGCCGGGACAGGACACTACTATGGCTACACCTTC.

This clonotype was counted at least ten times. This sequence joins TRBV20-1 and TRBJ2-3; the match to TRBD2 covers 7 bases. The CDR3 is made up of 15 amino acids. Germline trimming cut 0 bases from V and 3 bases from J; bases unmatched to any gene: 6. Germline V gene sequence: CDR1 DFQATT, CDR2 SNEGSKA (reference sequence). CDR3 DNA: TGCAGTGCTAGAGATCGGGTACTAGCGACAGATACGCAGTATTTT. Encoded protein: CSARDRVLATDTQYF.

This clonotype was counted only a few times. The chain combines TRBV20-1 with TRBJ2-7; 7 bases agree with TRBD1. V trimming: 6 bases; J trimming: 4 bases; junction bases outside the gene matches: 18. The CDR3 is 16 amino acids. From germline, CDR1 is DFQATT and CDR2 SNEGSKA (reference sequence). CDR3 sequence reads: CSAPPVSGTDVYEQYF. The CDR3 nucleotides read TGCAGTGCCCCCCCCGTTTCCGGGACAGACGTTTACGAGCAGTACTTC.

This clonotype was found many times. J is TRBJ2-2 and V is TRBV7-8; no clear D gene. The germline CDR1 and CDR2 sequences are SGHVS and FQNEAQ. The CDR3 totals 15 residues. Trimming removed 2 bases at V and 0 bases at J, with 7 bases between. The CDR3 DNA sequence: TGTGCCAGCAGCTTAAGCAGATCGAACACCGGGGAGCTGTTTTTT. This sequence encodes CASSLSRSNTGELFF.